Each of the 21 T cell receptor beta chains below was sequenced from the same sample in a study of cytomegalovirus exposure and HLA in healthy donors. The study ran its PCR with 60 Vbeta and 13 Jbeta primers. Data came from immunoSEQ multiplex PCR; TCRdb stores just in-frame clones and leaves some out. Of roughly 190,000 clones listed, 60% to 80% are singletons. Sample: PBMCs. These receptors were obtained from a woman in her 30s in good health and CMV-seropositive.

The rearrangement joins TRBV5-1 to TRBJ2-7; the D gene is possibly TRBD2 (6 bases). V lost 4 bases and J lost 7, with 15 bases in between. The CDR3 is made up of 13 amino acids. The germline V gene has CDR1 SGHRS and CDR2 YFSETQ. CDR3 bases: TGCGCCAGCAGCCCCGGGACTGAAGGGGAGCAGTACTTC. This encodes CASSPGTEGEQYF.

This clone showed up just a few times. The V call is TRBV7-9, the J call TRBJ1-5; 12 bases line up with TRBD1. J gave up 1 base and V 4 bases, and 2 bases lay outside the gene matches. The CDR3 length is 16 residues. Germline values: CDR1 SEHNR, CDR2 FQNEAQ (reference sequence). DNA of the CDR3: TGTGCCAGCAGCTCCGGGACAGGGGGCAGCAATCAGCCCCAGCATTTT. The encoded protein is CASSSGTGGSNQPQHF.

The chain employs TRBV7-9 and TRBJ2-3; maybe TRBD2 (5 bases). CDR3 length: 13 amino acids. V lost 2 bases, J lost 3 bases, and 6 bases lay in between. Per the germline V gene, CDR1 is SEHNR and CDR2 is FQNEAQ (reference sequence). The CDR3 nucleotides are TGTGCCAGCAGCTTAACGGGGACAGATACGCAGTATTTT. Its translation is CASSLTGTDTQYF.

The CDR3 loop reads CASSPGLAGGPSEQYF. The DNA of the CDR3 is TGCGCCAGCAGCCCGGGACTAGCGGGAGGGCCATCCGAGCAGTACTTC. This chain uses TRBV5-1 with TRBJ2-7; TRBD2 aligns across 16 bases. V was clipped by 4 bases and J by 6 bases; unmatched bases: 7. CDR1 and CDR2 (germline): SGHRS, YFSETQ. The CDR3 spans 16 residues.

The chain is built from TRBV5-4 and TRBJ2-2, with 7 bases identical to TRBD1. The germline V gene has CDR1 SGHNT and CDR2 YYREEE (reference sequence). V was pared by 0 bases and J by 7 bases, with 9 bases of the junction left unmatched. The CDR3 totals 16 residues. CDR3 amino acids: CASSLDPRGYGGELFF. In DNA form, the CDR3 reads TGTGCCAGCAGCTTGGATCCCAGGGGGTACGGCGGGGAGCTGTTTTTT.

The gene calls are TRBV10-2 and TRBJ2-5, with 7 bases that match TRBD2. Trimming removed 4 bases from V and 3 bases from J; junction bases left unmatched: 8. Per the germline V gene, CDR1 is WSHSY and CDR2 is SAAADI. This CDR3 has 15 amino acids. Here the CDR3 DNA reads TGCGCCAGCAGTGGGGGCGGGAGTGGGGAAGAGACCCAGTACTTC. Residues: CASSGGGSGEETQYF.

The sample holds one count of this clone. The V call is TRBV6-1, the J call TRBJ2-3, with 9 bases identical to TRBD2. After removal of 8 bases from V and 1 base from J, the junction contained 4 bases not matched to a gene. Germline values: CDR1 MNHNS, CDR2 SASEGT. The CDR3 runs 14 residues. CDR3 DNA: TGTGCCAGCTCCTTAGCGGGAGGCACAGATACGCAGTATTTT. The encoded protein is CASSLAGGTDTQYF.

The rearrangement links TRBV25-1 to TRBJ2-5, with D tentatively TRBD1 (6 bases). Germline CDR1 reads MGHDK; CDR2 reads SYGVNS. The V end was cut by 2 bases, the J end by 5 bases, with 15 bases between. This CDR3 comprises 15 residues. CDR3 nucleotides: TGTGCCAGCAGTGAACCAGGGGCGATTGAGGAGACCCAGTACTTC. Translated, it gives CASSEPGAIEETQYF.

The DNA for the CDR3 is TGTGCCAGCAGTCAAAAAGGACAGGGGCCCAGAGAGACCCAGTACTTC. Encoded protein: CASSQKGQGPRETQYF. The chain recombines TRBV5-6 with TRBJ2-5, with 9 nucleotides matching TRBD1. The length of the CDR3 is 16 residues. Looked up from germline, CDR1 is SGHDT and CDR2 is YYEEEE. V lost 5 bases to trimming and J lost 4 bases; unmatched junction nucleotides: 12.

The J gene is TRBJ1-4, the V gene TRBV6-5; D is uncertain. V lost 2 bases to trimming and J lost 3 bases, with 13 bases between them. The CDR3 totals 16 residues. Per germline, CDR1 MNHEY and CDR2 SVGAGI. The CDR3, as DNA: TGTGCCAGCAGTTACCTTGACGGGTCCCCTAATGAAAAACTGTTTTTT. Its protein product is CASSYLDGSPNEKLFF.

For this clone: One end of the junction does not line up with germline, which may come from a read error. The V call is TRBV7-9, the J call TRBJ2-7, with D perhaps matching TRBD2 (5 bases). The CDR3 totals 12 residues. Germline values: CDR1 SEHNR, CDR2 FQNEAQ (reference sequence). CDR3 sequence (DNA): TGTTCCAGCAGCTCTGGACTCTACGAGCAGTACTTC. It translates to CSSSSGLYEQYF. Supplemented by reference TRBV7-9 and TRBJ2-7, the full variable domain reads DTGVSQNPRHKITKRGQNVTFRCDPISEHNRLYWYRQTLGQGPEFLTYFQNEAQLEKSRLLSDRFSAERPKGSFSTLEIQRTEQGDSAMYLCSSSSGLYEQYFGPGTRLTVT.

The chain is built from TRBV4-1 and TRBJ1-3; D is uncertain. The CDR3 contains 14 residues. Germline V gives CDR1 MGHRA, CDR2 YSYEKL. Trimming took 1 base from V and 0 from J, leaving 4 bases between them. The CDR3 is CASSQAHSGNTIYF. Here the CDR3 DNA reads TGCGCCAGCAGCCAAGCACACTCTGGAAACACCATATATTTT.

Turning to this clone: This sample also contains other DNA sequences that code for the same CDR3. The rearrangement uses TRBV19 and TRBJ2-5; TRBD1 matches 10 bases. This CDR3 region has 13 residues. CDR1 is LNHDA and CDR2 is SQIVND in the germline V gene (reference sequence). The trim removed 6 bases at V and 3 bases at J, leaving 1 base unmatched. CDR3 nucleotides: TGTGCCAGTAGGGACAGGGGGAAAGAGACCCAGTACTTC. It encodes CASRDRGKETQYF.

In its sample, this clone was seen once. This chain links TRBV9 with TRBJ2-1; maybe TRBD1 (6 bases). CDR1 is SGDLS and CDR2 is YYNGEE in the germline V gene. The CDR3 is 15 residues long. V lost 0 bases and J lost 2, with 9 bases in between. The CDR3 spells CASSVDNRAYNEQFF. The CDR3 DNA reads TGTGCCAGCAGCGTAGACAACAGGGCCTACAATGAGCAGTTCTTC.

This clone was detected only once. J is TRBJ2-7 and V is TRBV27; 8 nucleotides align to TRBD2. Germline V gene data show CDR1 as MNHEY and CDR2 as SMNVEV (reference sequence). V shed 2 bases and J 5 bases; nucleotides not matched to a gene: 2. The CDR3 is made up of 13 amino acids. The CDR3 nucleotides read TGTGCCAGCAGTTTACGGGGGGGACACGAGCAGTACTTC. Translation gives CASSLRGGHEQYF.

The genes are TRBV6-5 and TRBJ2-7; D remains ambiguous. The germline V gene encodes CDR1 MNHEY and CDR2 SVGAGI. The CDR3 extends over 11 amino acids. Trimming shortened V by 6 bases and J by 6 bases, and 9 bases separated the two germline ends. CDR3 sequence (DNA): TGTGCCAGCAGCACCCCGGGCGAGCAGTACTTC. This sequence encodes CASSTPGEQYF.

The V call is TRBV6-6, the J call TRBJ2-1; 14 positions match TRBD2. CDR1 is MNHNY and CDR2 is SVGAGI in the germline V gene (reference sequence). V gave up 6 bases and J gave up 12 bases; unmatched junction bases: 7. CDR3 length equals 14 residues. CDR3 sequence: CASSPGLAGVGQFF. CDR3 DNA sequence: TGTGCCAGCAGCCCGGGACTAGCGGGAGTGGGGCAGTTCTTC.

This clone has a single count. This chain joins TRBV28 and TRBJ1-1, with 8 positions matching TRBD1. Germline CDR1 is MDHEN and CDR2 is SYDVKM. The CDR3 has 18 amino acids. V lost 3 bases and J lost 1; bases outside the gene matches: 13. This CDR3 is CASSFSALGQGKNTEAFF. The CDR3 bases are TGTGCCAGCAGTTTCTCCGCCCTCGGACAGGGAAAGAACACTGAAGCTTTCTTT.

The rearrangement uses TRBV11-2 and TRBJ1-4; possibly TRBD1 for D (6 bases). The CDR3 extends over 14 amino acids. Germline V gene sequence: CDR1 SGHAT, CDR2 FQNNGV. V lost 3 bases, J lost 8 bases, and 13 bases lay in between. The CDR3 reads CASSLGAGGEKLFF. DNA of the CDR3: TGTGCCAGCAGCTTGGGGGCAGGAGGCGAAAAACTGTTTTTT. Using reference TRBV11-2 and TRBJ1-4 for the parts outside the CDR3, the full variable domain is EAGVAQSPRYKIIEKRQSVAFWCNPISGHATLYWYQQILGQGPKLLIQFQNNGVVDDSQLPKDRFSAERLKGVDSTLKIQPAKLEDSAVYLCASSLGAGGEKLFFGSGTQLSVL.

With respect to this clone: At the DNA level, this CDR3 is encoded by other sequences in the same sample as well. The chain is built from TRBV5-1 and TRBJ2-7; TRBD2 agrees at 10 bases. Germline loops: CDR1 SGHRS, CDR2 YFSETQ. V dropped 5 bases and J dropped 0; count of bases not matched to a gene: 2. This CDR3 spans 14 amino acids. CDR3 nucleotides: TGCGCCAGCAGTCGGACTAGCGGCTCCTACGAGCAGTACTTC. Protein sequence: CASSRTSGSYEQYF. Variable domain in full (rest from reference TRBV5-1 and TRBJ2-7): KAGVTQTPRYLIKTRGQQVTLSCSPISGHRSVSWYQQTPGQGLQFLFEYFSETQRNKGNFPGRFSGRQFSNSRSEMNVSTLELGDSALYLCASSRTSGSYEQYFGPGTRLTVT.

The J gene is TRBJ1-3, the V gene TRBV7-8; D may be TRBD1 (5 bases). In germline, CDR1 is SGHVS, CDR2 FQNEAQ. CDR3 length: 15 residues. Trimming pared 3 bases from V and 0 bases from J, leaving 9 bases between. Here the CDR3 reads CASSFDRISGNTIYF. The CDR3 DNA reads TGTGCCAGCAGCTTTGACAGAATCTCTGGAAACACCATATATTTT. Full variable domain (outside the CDR3, taken from reference TRBV7-8 and TRBJ1-3): GAGVSQSPRYKVAKRGQDVALRCDPISGHVSLFWYQQALGQGPEFLTYFQNEAQLDKSGLPSDRFFAERPEGSVSTLKIQRTQQEDSAVYLCASSFDRISGNTIYFGEGSWLTVV.